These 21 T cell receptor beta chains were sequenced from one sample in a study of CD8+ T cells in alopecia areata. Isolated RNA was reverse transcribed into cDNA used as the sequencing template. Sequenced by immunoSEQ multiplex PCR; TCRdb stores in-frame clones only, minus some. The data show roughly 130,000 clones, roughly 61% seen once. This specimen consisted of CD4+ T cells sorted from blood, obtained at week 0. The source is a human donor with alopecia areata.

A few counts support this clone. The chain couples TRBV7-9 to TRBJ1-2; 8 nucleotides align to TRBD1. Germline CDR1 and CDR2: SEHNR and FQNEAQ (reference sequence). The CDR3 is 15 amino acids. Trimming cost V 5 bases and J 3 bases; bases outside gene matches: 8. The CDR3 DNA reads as TGTGCCAGCAGCCCCTCGGACAGGGTGGACTATGGCTACACCTTC. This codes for CASSPSDRVDYGYTF.

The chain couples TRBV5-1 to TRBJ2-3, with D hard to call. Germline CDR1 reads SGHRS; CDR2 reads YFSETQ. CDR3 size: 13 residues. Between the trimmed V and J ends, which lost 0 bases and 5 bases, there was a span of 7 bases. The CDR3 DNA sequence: TGCGCCAGCAGCTTGGAAGAAGGAGATACGCAGTATTTT. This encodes CASSLEEGDTQYF.

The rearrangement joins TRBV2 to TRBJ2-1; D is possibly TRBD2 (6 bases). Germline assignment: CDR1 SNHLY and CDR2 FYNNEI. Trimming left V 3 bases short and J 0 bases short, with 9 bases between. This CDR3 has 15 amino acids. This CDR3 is CASSDLGGSYNEQFF. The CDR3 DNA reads TGTGCCAGCAGTGATTTGGGGGGCTCCTACAATGAGCAGTTCTTC.

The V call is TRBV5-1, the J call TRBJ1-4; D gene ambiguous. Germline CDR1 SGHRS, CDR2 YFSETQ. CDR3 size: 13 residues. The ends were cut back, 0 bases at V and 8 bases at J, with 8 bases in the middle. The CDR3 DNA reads TGCGCCAGCAGCTTGGGGGAGGCAGAAAAACTGTTTTTT. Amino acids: CASSLGEAEKLFF. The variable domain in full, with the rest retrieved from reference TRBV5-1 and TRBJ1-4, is KAGVTQTPRYLIKTRGQQVTLSCSPISGHRSVSWYQQTPGQGLQFLFEYFSETQRNKGNFPGRFSGRQFSNSRSEMNVSTLELGDSALYLCASSLGEAEKLFFGSGTQLSVL.

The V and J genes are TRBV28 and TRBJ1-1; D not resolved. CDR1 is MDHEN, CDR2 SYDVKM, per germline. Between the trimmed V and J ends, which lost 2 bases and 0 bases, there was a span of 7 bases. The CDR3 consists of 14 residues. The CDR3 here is CASSLRDLNTEAFF. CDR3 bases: TGTGCCAGCAGTTTAAGGGATCTGAACACTGAAGCTTTCTTT.

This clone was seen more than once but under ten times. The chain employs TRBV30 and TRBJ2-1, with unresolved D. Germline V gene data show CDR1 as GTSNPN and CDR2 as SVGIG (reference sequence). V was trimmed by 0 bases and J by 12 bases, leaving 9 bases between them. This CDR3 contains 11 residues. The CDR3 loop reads CAWSVPPGQFF. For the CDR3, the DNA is TGTGCCTGGAGTGTACCCCCGGGGCAGTTCTTC.

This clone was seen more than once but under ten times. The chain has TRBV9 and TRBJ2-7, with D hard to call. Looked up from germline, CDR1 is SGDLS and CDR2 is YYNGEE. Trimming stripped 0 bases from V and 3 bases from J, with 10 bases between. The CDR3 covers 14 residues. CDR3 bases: TGTGCCAGCAGCGTAGATACGACCGACTACGAGCAGTACTTC. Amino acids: CASSVDTTDYEQYF.

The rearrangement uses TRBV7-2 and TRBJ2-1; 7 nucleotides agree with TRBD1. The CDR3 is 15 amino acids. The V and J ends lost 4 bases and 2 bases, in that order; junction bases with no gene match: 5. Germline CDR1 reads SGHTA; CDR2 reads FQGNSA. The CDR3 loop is CASSSEQGTYNEQFF. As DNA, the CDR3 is TGTGCCAGCAGCTCCGAACAGGGGACCTACAATGAGCAGTTCTTC.

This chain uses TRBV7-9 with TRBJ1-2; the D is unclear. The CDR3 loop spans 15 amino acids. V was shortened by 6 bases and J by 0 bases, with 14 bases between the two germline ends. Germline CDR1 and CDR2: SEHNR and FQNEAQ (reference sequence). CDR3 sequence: CASSPDGYSNYGYTF. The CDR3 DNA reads TGTGCCAGCAGTCCGGACGGATACTCTAACTATGGCTACACCTTC. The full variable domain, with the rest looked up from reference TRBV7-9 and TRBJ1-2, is DTGVSQNPRHKITKRGQNVTFRCDPISEHNRLYWYRQTLGQGPEFLTYFQNEAQLEKSRLLSDRFSAERPKGSFSTLEIQRTEQGDSAMYLCASSPDGYSNYGYTFGSGTRLTVV.

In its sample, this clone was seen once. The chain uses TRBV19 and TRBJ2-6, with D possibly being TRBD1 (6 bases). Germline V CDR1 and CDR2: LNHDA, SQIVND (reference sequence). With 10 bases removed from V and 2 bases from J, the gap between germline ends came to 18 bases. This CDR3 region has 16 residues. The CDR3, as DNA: TGTGCCACTTCTAGGGAACAGGGAACTGGGGCCAACGTCCTGACTTTC. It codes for CATSREQGTGANVLTF.

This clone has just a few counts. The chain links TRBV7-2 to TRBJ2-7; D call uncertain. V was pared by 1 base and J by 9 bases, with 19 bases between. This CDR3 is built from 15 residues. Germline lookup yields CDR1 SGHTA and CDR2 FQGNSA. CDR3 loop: CASSLVTGEIGGQYF. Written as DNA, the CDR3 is TGTGCCAGCAGCTTAGTTACGGGTGAAATAGGCGGGCAGTACTTC.

The CDR3 loop is CASSLQGEYEQYF. The CDR3 DNA is TGCGCCAGCAGCCTCCAGGGGGAGTACGAGCAGTACTTC. This chain uses TRBV5-1 with TRBJ2-7; 7 nucleotides align to TRBD1. The J segment lost 4 bases and the V segment lost 4 bases, leaving 5 bases of the junction unmatched. The germline V gene encodes CDR1 SGHRS and CDR2 YFSETQ. CDR3 length: 13 amino acids.

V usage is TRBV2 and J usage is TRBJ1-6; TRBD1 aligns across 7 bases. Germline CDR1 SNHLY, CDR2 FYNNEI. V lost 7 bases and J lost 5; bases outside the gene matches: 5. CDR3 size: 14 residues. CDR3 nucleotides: TGTGCCAGCAAGCTGACAGGGAATAATTCACCCCTCCACTTT. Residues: CASKLTGNNSPLHF.

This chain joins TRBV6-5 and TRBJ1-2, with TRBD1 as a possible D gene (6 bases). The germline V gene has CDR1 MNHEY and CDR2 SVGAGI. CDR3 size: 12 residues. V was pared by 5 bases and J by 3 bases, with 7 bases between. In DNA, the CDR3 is TGTGCCAGCAGTCGACAGGACTATGGCTACACCTTC. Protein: CASSRQDYGYTF.

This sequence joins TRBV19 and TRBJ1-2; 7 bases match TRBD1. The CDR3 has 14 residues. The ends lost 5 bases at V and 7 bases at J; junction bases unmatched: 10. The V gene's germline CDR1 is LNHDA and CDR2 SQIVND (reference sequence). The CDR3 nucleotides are TGTGCCAGTAGTGCCCGCGACAGGGCTTCTGGCTACACCTTC. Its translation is CASSARDRASGYTF.

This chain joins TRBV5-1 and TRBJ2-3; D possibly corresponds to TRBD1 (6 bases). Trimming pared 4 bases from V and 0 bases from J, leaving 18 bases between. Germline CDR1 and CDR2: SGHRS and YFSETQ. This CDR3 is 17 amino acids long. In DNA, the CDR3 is TGCGCCAGCAGCCCTATTAGGACAGAAAAAAGCACAGATACGCAGTATTTT. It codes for CASSPIRTEKSTDTQYF.

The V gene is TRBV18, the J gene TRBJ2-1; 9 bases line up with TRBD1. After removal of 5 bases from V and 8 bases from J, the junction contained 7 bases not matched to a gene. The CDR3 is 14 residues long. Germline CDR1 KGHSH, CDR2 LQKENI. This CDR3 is CASSSGTGTYEQFF. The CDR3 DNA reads TGTGCCAGCTCATCCGGGACAGGGACCTATGAGCAGTTCTTC.

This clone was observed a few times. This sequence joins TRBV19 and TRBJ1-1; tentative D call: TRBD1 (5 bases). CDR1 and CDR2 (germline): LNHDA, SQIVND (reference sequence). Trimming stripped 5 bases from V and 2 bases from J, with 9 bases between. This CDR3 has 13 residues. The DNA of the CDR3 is TGTGCCAGTAGTTCCGACAGAAACACTGAAGCTTTCTTT. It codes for CASSSDRNTEAFF.

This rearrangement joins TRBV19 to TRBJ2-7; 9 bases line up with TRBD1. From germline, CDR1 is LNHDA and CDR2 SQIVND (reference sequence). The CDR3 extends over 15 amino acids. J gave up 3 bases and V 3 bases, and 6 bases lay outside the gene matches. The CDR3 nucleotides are TGTGCCAGTAGTATTGGGGACAGGGCCCTCTACGAGCAGTACTTC. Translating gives CASSIGDRALYEQYF. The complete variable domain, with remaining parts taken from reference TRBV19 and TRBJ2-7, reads DGGITQSPKYLFRKEGQNVTLSCEQNLNHDAMYWYRQDPGQGLRLIYYSQIVNDFQKGDIAEGYSVSREKKESFPLTVTSAQKNPTAFYLCASSIGDRALYEQYFGPGTRLTVT.

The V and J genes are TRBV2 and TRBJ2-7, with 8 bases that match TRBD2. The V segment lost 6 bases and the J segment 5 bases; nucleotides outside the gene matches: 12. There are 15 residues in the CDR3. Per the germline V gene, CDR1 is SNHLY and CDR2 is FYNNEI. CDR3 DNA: TGTGCCAGCAGGAAACGGGGGGGCGAATCGCACGAGCAGTACTTC. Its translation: CASRKRGGESHEQYF.

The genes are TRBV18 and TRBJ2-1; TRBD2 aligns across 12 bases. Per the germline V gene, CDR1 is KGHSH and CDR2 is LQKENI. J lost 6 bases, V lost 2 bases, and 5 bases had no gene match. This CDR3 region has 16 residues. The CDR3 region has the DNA TGTGCCAGCTCACCAGTTCCTAGCGGGAGGGGCAATGAGCAGTTCTTC. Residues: CASSPVPSGRGNEQFF. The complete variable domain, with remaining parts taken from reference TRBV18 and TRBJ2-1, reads NAGVMQNPRHLVRRRGQEARLRCSPMKGHSHVYWYRQLPEEGLKFMVYLQKENIIDESGMPKERFSAEFPKEGPSILRIQQVVRGDSAAYFCASSPVPSGRGNEQFFGPGTRLTVL.